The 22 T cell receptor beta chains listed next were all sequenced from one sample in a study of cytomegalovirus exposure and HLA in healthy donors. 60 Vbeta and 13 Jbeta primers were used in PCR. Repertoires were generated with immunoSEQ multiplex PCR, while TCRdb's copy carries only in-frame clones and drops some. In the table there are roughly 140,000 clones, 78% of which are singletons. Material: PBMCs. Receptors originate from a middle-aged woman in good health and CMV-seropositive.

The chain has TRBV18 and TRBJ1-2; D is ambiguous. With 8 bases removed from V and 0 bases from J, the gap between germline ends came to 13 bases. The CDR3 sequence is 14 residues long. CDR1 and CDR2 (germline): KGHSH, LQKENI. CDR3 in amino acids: CASTMIGSNYGYTF. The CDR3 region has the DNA TGTGCCAGCACTATGATTGGATCTAACTATGGCTACACCTTC.

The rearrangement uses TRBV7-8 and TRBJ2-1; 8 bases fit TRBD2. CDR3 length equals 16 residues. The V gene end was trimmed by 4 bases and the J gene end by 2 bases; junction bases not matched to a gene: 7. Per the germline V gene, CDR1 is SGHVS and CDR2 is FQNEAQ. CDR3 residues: CASSWGTSLAYNEQFF. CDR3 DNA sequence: TGTGCCAGCAGCTGGGGGACTAGTTTGGCCTACAATGAGCAGTTCTTC.

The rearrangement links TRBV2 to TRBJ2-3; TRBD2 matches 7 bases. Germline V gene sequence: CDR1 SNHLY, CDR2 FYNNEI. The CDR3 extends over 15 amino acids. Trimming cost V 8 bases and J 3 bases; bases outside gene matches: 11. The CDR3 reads CASGLDRGMTDTQYF. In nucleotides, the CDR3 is TGTGCCAGCGGACTAGACAGAGGTATGACAGATACGCAGTATTTT. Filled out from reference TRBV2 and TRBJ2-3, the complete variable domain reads EPEVTQTPSHQVTQMGQEVILRCVPISNHLYFYWYRQILGQKVEFLVSFYNNEISEKSEIFDDQFSVERPDGSNFTLKIRSTKLEDSAMYFCASGLDRGMTDTQYFGPGTRLTVL.

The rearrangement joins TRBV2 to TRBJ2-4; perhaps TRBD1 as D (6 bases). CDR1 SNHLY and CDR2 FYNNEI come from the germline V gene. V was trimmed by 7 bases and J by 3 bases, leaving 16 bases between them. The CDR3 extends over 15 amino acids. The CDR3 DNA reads TGTGCCAGCATAGACAGACAGGTTGGCAAAAACATTCAGTACTTC. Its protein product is CASIDRQVGKNIQYF.

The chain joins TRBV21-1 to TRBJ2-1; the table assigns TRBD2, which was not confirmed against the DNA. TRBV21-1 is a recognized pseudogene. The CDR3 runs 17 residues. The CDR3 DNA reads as TGTGCCAGCAGCAAAGAGGGACTAGCGAGTCGTTACAATGAGCAGTTCTTC. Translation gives CASSKEGLASRYNEQFF.

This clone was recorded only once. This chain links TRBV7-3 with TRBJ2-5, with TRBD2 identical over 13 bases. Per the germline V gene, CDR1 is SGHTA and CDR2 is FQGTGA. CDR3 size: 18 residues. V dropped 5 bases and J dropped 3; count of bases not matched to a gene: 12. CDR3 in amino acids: CASSHLLAGGPEEETQYF. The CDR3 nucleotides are TGTGCCAGCAGCCACCTACTAGCGGGAGGGCCTGAGGAAGAGACCCAGTACTTC.

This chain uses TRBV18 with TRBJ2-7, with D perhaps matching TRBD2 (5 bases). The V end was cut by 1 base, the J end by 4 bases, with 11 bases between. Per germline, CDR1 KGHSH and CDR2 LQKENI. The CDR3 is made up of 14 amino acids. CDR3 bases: TGTGCCAGCTCACCACTGACGGACTTTTACGAGCAGTACTTC. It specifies CASSPLTDFYEQYF.

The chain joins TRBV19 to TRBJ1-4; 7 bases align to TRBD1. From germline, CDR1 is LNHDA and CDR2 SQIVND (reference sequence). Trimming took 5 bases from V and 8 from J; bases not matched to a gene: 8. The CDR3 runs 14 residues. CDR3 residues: CASSFGTADEKLFF. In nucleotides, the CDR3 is TGTGCCAGTAGTTTCGGGACAGCCGACGAAAAACTGTTTTTT.

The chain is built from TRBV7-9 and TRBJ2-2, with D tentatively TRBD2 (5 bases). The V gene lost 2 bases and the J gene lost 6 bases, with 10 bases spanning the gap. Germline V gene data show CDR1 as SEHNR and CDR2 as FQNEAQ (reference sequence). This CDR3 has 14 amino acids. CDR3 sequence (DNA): TGTGCCAGCAGCTTATGGCTAGCTCCCGGGGAGCTGTTTTTT. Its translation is CASSLWLAPGELFF. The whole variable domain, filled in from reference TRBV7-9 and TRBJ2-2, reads DTGVSQNPRHKITKRGQNVTFRCDPISEHNRLYWYRQTLGQGPEFLTYFQNEAQLEKSRLLSDRFSAERPKGSFSTLEIQRTEQGDSAMYLCASSLWLAPGELFFGEGSRLTVL.

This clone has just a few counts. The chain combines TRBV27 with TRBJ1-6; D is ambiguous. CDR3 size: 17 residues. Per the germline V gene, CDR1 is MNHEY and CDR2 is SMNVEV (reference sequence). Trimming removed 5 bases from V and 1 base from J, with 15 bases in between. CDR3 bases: TGTGCCAGCAGTACAAGACCAGCGGGGTCCTATAATTCACCCCTCCACTTT. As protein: CASSTRPAGSYNSPLHF.

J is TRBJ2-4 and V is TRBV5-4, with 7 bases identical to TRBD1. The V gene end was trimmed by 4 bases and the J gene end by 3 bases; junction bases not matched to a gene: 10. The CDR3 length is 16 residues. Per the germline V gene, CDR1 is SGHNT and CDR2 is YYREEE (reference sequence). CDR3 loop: CASSQGQTGVKNIQYF. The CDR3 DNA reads TGTGCCAGCAGCCAGGGACAGACCGGAGTCAAAAACATTCAGTACTTC.

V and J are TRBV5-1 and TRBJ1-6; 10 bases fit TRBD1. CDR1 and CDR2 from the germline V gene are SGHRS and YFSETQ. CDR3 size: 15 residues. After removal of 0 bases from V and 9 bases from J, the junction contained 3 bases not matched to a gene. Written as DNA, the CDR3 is TGCGCCAGCAGCTTGGGGGACAGGGGAGTTTCACCCCTCCACTTT. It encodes CASSLGDRGVSPLHF.

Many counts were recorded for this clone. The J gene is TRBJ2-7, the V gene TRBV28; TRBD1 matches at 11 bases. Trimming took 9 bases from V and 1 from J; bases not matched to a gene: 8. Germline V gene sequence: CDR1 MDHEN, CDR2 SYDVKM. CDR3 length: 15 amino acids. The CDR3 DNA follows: TGTGCCAGTAGATCGGACAGGGGGCAATCCTACGAGCAGTACTTC. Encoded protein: CASRSDRGQSYEQYF.

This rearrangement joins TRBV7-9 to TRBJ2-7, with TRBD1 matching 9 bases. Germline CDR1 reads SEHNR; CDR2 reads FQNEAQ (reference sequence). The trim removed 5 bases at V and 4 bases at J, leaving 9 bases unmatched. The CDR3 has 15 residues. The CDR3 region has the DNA TGTGCCAGCAGCCCGTTCCGGGACAGGGTTTACGAGCAGTACTTC. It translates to CASSPFRDRVYEQYF. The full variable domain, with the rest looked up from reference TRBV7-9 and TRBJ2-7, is DTGVSQNPRHKITKRGQNVTFRCDPISEHNRLYWYRQTLGQGPEFLTYFQNEAQLEKSRLLSDRFSAERPKGSFSTLEIQRTEQGDSAMYLCASSPFRDRVYEQYFGPGTRLTVT.

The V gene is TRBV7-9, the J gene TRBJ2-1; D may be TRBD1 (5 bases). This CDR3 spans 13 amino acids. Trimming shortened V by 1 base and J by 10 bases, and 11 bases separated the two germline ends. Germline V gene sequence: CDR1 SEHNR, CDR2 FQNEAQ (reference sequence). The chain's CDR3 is CASSLDRSREQFF. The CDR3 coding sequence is TGTGCCAGCAGCTTAGACAGGTCCCGGGAGCAGTTCTTC. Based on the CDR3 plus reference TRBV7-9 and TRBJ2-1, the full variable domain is DTGVSQNPRHKITKRGQNVTFRCDPISEHNRLYWYRQTLGQGPEFLTYFQNEAQLEKSRLLSDRFSAERPKGSFSTLEIQRTEQGDSAMYLCASSLDRSREQFFGPGTRLTVL.

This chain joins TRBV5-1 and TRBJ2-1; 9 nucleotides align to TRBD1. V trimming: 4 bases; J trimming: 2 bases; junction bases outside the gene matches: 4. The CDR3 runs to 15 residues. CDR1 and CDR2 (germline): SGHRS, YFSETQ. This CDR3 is CASSRQGGAYNEQFF. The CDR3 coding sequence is TGCGCCAGCAGCCGACAGGGGGGAGCCTACAATGAGCAGTTCTTC.

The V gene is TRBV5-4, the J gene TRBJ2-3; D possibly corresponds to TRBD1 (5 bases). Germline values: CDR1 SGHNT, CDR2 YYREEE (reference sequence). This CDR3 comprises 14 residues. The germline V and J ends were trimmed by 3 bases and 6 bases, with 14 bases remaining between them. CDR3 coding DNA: TGTGCCAGCAGCTGGGGCAGGTTCAGGGATACGCAGTATTTT. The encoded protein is CASSWGRFRDTQYF.

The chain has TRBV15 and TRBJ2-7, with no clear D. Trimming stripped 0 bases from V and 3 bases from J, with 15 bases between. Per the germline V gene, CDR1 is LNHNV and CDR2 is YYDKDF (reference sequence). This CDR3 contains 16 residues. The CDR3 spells CATSREMGVSNYEQYF. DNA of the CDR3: TGTGCCACCAGCAGAGAGATGGGCGTCAGTAACTACGAGCAGTACTTC.

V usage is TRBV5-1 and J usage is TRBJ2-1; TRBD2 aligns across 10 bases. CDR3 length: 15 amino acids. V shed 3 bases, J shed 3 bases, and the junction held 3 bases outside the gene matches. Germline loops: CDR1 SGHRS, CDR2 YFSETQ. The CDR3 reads CASSSWTSGYNEQFF. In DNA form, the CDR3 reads TGCGCCAGCAGCTCCTGGACTAGCGGCTACAATGAGCAGTTCTTC.

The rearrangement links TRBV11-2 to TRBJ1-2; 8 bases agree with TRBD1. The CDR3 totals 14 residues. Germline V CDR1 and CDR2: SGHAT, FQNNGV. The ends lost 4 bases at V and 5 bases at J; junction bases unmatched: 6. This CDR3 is CASSSGQGSYGYTF. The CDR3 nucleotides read TGTGCCAGCAGCTCCGGACAGGGTTCGTATGGCTACACCTTC.

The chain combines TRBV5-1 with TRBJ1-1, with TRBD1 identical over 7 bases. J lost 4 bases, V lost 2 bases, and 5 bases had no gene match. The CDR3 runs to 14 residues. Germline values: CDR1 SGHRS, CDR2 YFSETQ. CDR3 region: CASSLQGSATEAFF. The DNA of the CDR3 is TGCGCCAGCAGCTTACAGGGGTCTGCCACTGAAGCTTTCTTT.

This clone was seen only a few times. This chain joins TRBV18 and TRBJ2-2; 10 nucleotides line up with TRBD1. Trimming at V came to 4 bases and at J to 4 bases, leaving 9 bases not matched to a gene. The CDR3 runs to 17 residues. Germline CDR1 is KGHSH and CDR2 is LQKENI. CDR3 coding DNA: TGTGCCAGCTCACAGGGACAGGGGATCGTCACCACCGGGGAGCTGTTTTTT. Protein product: CASSQGQGIVTTGELFF.